This TCR beta chain was sequenced during a study of shared clonotypes between healthy human individuals. This clone has a single count. CDR1 and CDR2 from the germline V gene are MGHRA and YSYEKL. The V and J ends lost 6 bases and 1 base respectively, with 18 bases between them. This CDR3 region has 16 residues. Produced via immunoSEQ multiplex PCR; TCRdb's table is partial and in-frame only. The table shows some 380,000 clones, with around 96% occurring only once. The origin of this receptor is a man aged 25-40 years in good health. Sequencing was carried out using memory CD8+ T cells sorted from blood. Noted subset: CD45RO+ cells pooled with CCR7-negative TemRA cells. V usage is TRBV4-1 and J usage is TRBJ1-1; TRBD1 is a possible D gene (6 bases). CDR3 in amino acids: CASRSLDRRTNTEAFF. For the CDR3, the DNA is TGCGCCAGCAGGTCCTTGGACAGACGAACGAACACTGAAGCTTTCTTT.